What follows are 12 T cell receptor beta chains derived from one specimen sequenced in a study of T cell repertoires in cytomegalovirus infection. Each CDR3 protein gets one entry after TCRdb re-called the reads with MiXCR. The sample holds over 300,000 distinct CDR3 sequences, 15% to 20% seen once. Sequenced input: PBMCs. These receptor sequences come from a human donor in good health (CMV status not recorded). Some clones in this sample may be carry-over from other donors' samples.

In this sample, this clonotype turned up many times. This rearrangement joins TRBV19 to TRBJ2-7; possibly TRBD1 for D (6 bases). The V end was cut by 2 bases, the J end by 6 bases, with 17 bases between. Germline CDR1 LNHDA, CDR2 SQIVND (reference sequence). The CDR3 consists of 15 residues. Here the CDR3 reads CASSIMRTAAVEQYF. CDR3 nucleotide sequence: TGTGCCAGTAGTATAATGAGGACAGCGGCAGTCGAGCAGTACTTC.

This sequence joins TRBV11-3 and TRBJ2-3, with 10 bases matching TRBD1. Germline trimming cut 2 bases from V and 4 bases from J; bases unmatched to any gene: 9. Germline CDR1 SGHNT, CDR2 YENEEA. The CDR3 runs 17 residues. The CDR3 nucleotides are TGTGCCAGCAGCTTAAATGGGACAGGGGTCGGGCCAGATACGCAGTATTTT. Translated: CASSLNGTGVGPDTQYF.

This clonotype was counted ten times or more. V usage is TRBV6-1 and J usage is TRBJ2-1, with D possibly being TRBD1 or TRBD2 (6 bases each). CDR3 length equals 15 residues. CDR1 is MNHNS, CDR2 SASEGT, per germline. Trimming cost V 6 bases and J 2 bases, with 14 bases left between them. The CDR3 loop reads CASRGRGPPYNEQFF. The CDR3 region has the DNA TGTGCCAGCAGAGGCCGGGGGCCTCCCTACAATGAGCAGTTCTTC.

This clonotype was seen many times. J is TRBJ1-4 and V is TRBV7-2; D may be TRBD1 (5 bases). The length of the CDR3 is 17 residues. Germline-derived CDR1 and CDR2 are SGHTA and FQGNSA. V was clipped by 3 bases and J by 0 bases, with 14 bases between them. The CDR3 spells CASSLGVDGPTNEKLFF. In DNA form, the CDR3 reads TGTGCCAGCAGCTTGGGGGTAGACGGACCAACTAATGAAAAACTGTTTTTT.

This clonotype was recorded many times. The chain uses TRBV2 and TRBJ1-5; D possibly corresponds to TRBD1 (5 bases). Germline CDR1 is SNHLY and CDR2 is FYNNEI. V was shortened by 6 bases and J by 0 bases, with 9 bases between the two germline ends. CDR3 length equals 14 residues. DNA for the CDR3: TGTGCCAGCAGAGAGACAGTTAGCAATCAGCCCCAGCATTTT. Its protein is CASRETVSNQPQHF.

A note on this clonotype: It may be a read error: a sequence one base away is much more abundant. The chain combines TRBV7-2 with TRBJ2-1, with D hard to call. V lost 4 bases and J 5 bases, leaving 3 bases between the germline ends. The CDR3 loop spans 11 amino acids. CDR1 and CDR2 (germline): SGHTA, FQGNSA. CDR3: CASSSHNEQFF. CDR3 bases: TGTGCCAGCAGCTCTCACAATGAGCAGTTCTTC.

This chain links TRBV2 with TRBJ2-7; D gene unclear. Germline lookup yields CDR1 SNHLY and CDR2 FYNNEI. This CDR3 region has 11 residues. Trimming took off 4 bases at V and 7 bases at J, with 8 bases between the two ends. The CDR3 loop reads CASSVVGEQYF. The CDR3 nucleotides are TGTGCCAGCAGTGTGGTGGGTGAGCAGTACTTC.

This clonotype was detected many times. J is TRBJ2-1 and V is TRBV7-2, with D perhaps given as TRBD1 or TRBD2 (5 bases each). CDR1 is SGHTA and CDR2 is FQGNSA in the germline V gene. The CDR3 totals 15 residues. V dropped 3 bases and J dropped 4 bases, with 13 bases sitting between them. The CDR3 DNA reads TGTGCCAGCAGCTTTGCCGGGACGGGATACAATGAGCAGTTCTTC. As protein: CASSFAGTGYNEQFF.

This clonotype turned up a few times. The genes are TRBV7-3 and TRBJ1-1; possible D gene TRBD1, 5 bases. V lost 8 bases, J lost 1 base, and 17 bases lay in between. The CDR3 is made up of 15 amino acids. Germline V CDR1 and CDR2: SGHTA, FQGTGA. CDR3 nucleotides: TGTGCCAGCCACCAGGGACCAGGGTGGAACACTGAAGCTTTCTTT. This codes for CASHQGPGWNTEAFF.

In this sample, this clonotype turned up a few times. The genes are TRBV20-1 and TRBJ1-2, with 8 bases lining up with TRBD1. This CDR3 is 12 amino acids long. Germline V gene lookup returns CDR1 DFQATT and CDR2 SNEGSKA (reference sequence). This CDR3 is CSQITGGYGYTF. CDR3 bases: TGCAGCCAAATTACAGGGGGCTATGGCTACACCTTC.

This clonotype came up a few times. V and J are TRBV28 and TRBJ2-3, with 7 bases aligning to TRBD2. Germline V gives CDR1 MDHEN, CDR2 SYDVKM. The CDR3 is 15 residues long. With 5 bases clipped from V and 5 bases from J, the junction kept 10 bases outside the gene matches. The CDR3 coding sequence is TGTGCCAGCAGTGGAAGGACTAGGAGTGAAGATACGCAGTATTTT. Translated: CASSGRTRSEDTQYF.

This clonotype appeared many times. As DNA, the CDR3 is TGCGCCAGCCGAAGGGACCTCAGCTCCTACAATGAGCAGTTCTTC. Translation gives CASRRDLSSYNEQFF. This rearrangement joins TRBV4-1 to TRBJ2-1, with D tentatively TRBD1 or TRBD2 (5 bases each). Germline V gene data show CDR1 as MGHRA and CDR2 as YSYEKL. There are 15 residues in the CDR3. V gave up 8 bases and J gave up 0 bases, with 14 bases separating them.